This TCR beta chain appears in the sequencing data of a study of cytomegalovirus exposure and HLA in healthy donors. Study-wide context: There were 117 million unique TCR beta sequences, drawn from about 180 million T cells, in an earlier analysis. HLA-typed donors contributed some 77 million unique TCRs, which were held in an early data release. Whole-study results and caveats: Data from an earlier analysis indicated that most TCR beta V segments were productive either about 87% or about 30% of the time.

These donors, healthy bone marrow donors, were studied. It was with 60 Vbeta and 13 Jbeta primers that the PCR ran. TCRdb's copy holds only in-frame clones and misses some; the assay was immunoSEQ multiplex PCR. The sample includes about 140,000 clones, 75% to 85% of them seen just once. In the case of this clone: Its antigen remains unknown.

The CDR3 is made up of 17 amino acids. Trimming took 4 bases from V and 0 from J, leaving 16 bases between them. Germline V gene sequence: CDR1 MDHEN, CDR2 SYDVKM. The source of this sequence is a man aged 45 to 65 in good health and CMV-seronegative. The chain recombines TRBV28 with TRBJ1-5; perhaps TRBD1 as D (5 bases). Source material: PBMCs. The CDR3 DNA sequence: TGTGCCAGCAGTTCCCCGGACATTTGGGTTAGCAATCAGCCCCAGCATTTT. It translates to CASSSPDIWVSNQPQHF.